This TCR beta chain is from a study of blood T cell repertoires in COVID-19. Looking at the study overall: Whether acute or convalescent, the COVID-19 samples came from the United States, Italy and Spain. The cDNA or gDNA used as material had been derived from T cells, B-cell-depleted T cells, or PBMCs.

Trimming pared 0 bases from V and 0 bases from J, leaving 11 bases between. The CDR3 contains 16 residues. CDR1 and CDR2 from the germline V gene are SGHNT and YENEEA. In the original analysis: The authors estimated nucleated cell counts from reference gene primer amplification. Only in-frame clones appear in the TCRdb table, and some are missing; sequencing was by immunoSEQ multiplex PCR. The V and J calls and clone size come from that table; D and trimming were worked out from the DNA. The sample includes 55,000 to 60,000 clones, more than 70% seen only once; the top ten take roughly 5%. Sequenced material: peripheral blood. The receptor was derived from a middle-aged man with active COVID-19. This rearrangement joins TRBV11-3 to TRBJ1-2; D perhaps matches TRBD1 (6 bases). In DNA form, the CDR3 reads TGTGCCAGCAGCTTAGAGGGAGGGGGAACTAACTATGGCTACACCTTC. Protein product: CASSLEGGGTNYGYTF. The whole variable domain, filled in from reference TRBV11-3 and TRBJ1-2, reads EAGVVQSPRYKIIEKKQPVAFWCNPISGHNTLYWYLQNLGQGPELLIRYENEEAVDDSQLPKDRFSAERLKGVDSTLKIQPAELGDSAVYLCASSLEGGGTNYGYTFGSGTRLTVV.